A single sample gave rise to the 5 T cell receptor beta chains below, sequenced in a study of T cell responses to AZD1222 COVID-19 vaccine. Libraries were prepared by immunoSEQ multiplex PCR; TCRdb keeps only in-frame clonotypes and omits some of them. This sample has about 140,000 clones; around 93% occur once, and the top ten carry 5.1%. The sample here was peripheral blood, taken on day 0 of AZD1222 vaccination. All receptors derive from an adult in good health.

This sequence joins TRBV20-1 and TRBJ2-1; 9 bases fit TRBD2. Trimming cost V 6 bases and J 12 bases; bases outside gene matches: 6. CDR3 length: 11 amino acids. Germline assignment: CDR1 DFQATT and CDR2 SNEGSKA (reference sequence). This CDR3 is CSAPGTSLQFF. CDR3 DNA: TGCAGTGCCCCCGGGACTAGCCTGCAGTTCTTC.

V gene TRBV7-6 combines with J gene TRBJ1-2; 9 nucleotides agree with TRBD1. The junction had 8 bases not matched to a gene; V was cut back by 5 bases and J by 7 bases. This CDR3 contains 14 residues. CDR1 and CDR2 (germline): SGHVS, FNYEAQ. DNA of the CDR3: TGTGCCAGCAGCCCGACAGGGGGTGGATCTGGCTACACCTTC. Translation: CASSPTGGGSGYTF. The full variable domain, completed using reference TRBV7-6 and TRBJ1-2, is GAGVSQSPRYKVTKRGQDVALRCDPISGHVSLYWYRQALGQGPEFLTYFNYEAQQDKSGLPNDRFSAERPEGSISTLTIQRTEQRDSAMYRCASSPTGGGSGYTFGSGTRLTVV.

The chain joins TRBV10-3 to TRBJ1-2; TRBD1 matches at 7 bases. Germline loops: CDR1 ENHRY, CDR2 SYGVKD. This CDR3 comprises 14 residues. V shed 5 bases, J shed 2 bases, and the junction held 5 bases outside the gene matches. This CDR3 is CAISSQGSNYGYTF. Written as DNA, the CDR3 is TGTGCCATCAGTTCACAGGGGTCGAACTATGGCTACACCTTC.

The chain combines TRBV13 with TRBJ1-2; D uncertain. The CDR3 spans 14 residues. The germline V gene encodes CDR1 PRHDT and CDR2 FYEKMQ (reference sequence). The ends were cut back, 2 bases at V and 1 base at J, with 8 bases in the middle. The CDR3, as DNA: TGTGCCAGCAGCTTACGGCAGAGTAACTATGGCTACACCTTC. It translates to CASSLRQSNYGYTF.

The rearrangement joins TRBV7-2 to TRBJ2-1; weak D call: TRBD2 (7 bases). The CDR3 is made up of 17 amino acids. Looked up from germline, CDR1 is SGHTA and CDR2 is FQGNSA. Deletions cut 2 bases from V and 0 bases from J, with 14 bases between. This CDR3 is CASSLYGGASSYNEQFF. The CDR3 DNA reads TGTGCCAGCAGCTTATATGGGGGGGCTAGCTCCTACAATGAGCAGTTCTTC.